Listed below are T cell receptor beta chains from one sample, sequenced in a study of molecular identifiers for immune sequencing clone quantification. TCRdb itself ran the PCR reads through MiXCR, one entry per CDR3 protein. The profile shows about 630,000 distinct CDR3 sequences, approximately 24% of them singletons. Input material: naive CD8+ T cells from blood, with Jurkat cell RNA spiked in. Source of these receptors: a human donor in good health. Some libraries in this study had Jurkat cell RNA spiked in. CDR3s include the opening cysteine and the closing phenylalanine or tryptophan. D genes are given only for firm matches. The size of a clone is reported for some rows only, either as once, few or many, or as a class for expanded clones.

d_gene: .
abundance: few
j_gene: TRBJ1-6
v_gene: TRBV2
CDR3aa: CASSEVSGSQYNSPLHF
CDR3nt: TGTGCCAGCAGTGAGGTATCAGGCAGCCAGTATAATTCACCCCTCCACTTT

d_gene: .
abundance: many
j_gene: TRBJ2-3
v_gene: TRBV27
CDR3aa: CASSSDPDTQYF
CDR3nt: TGTGCCAGCAGTTCCGACCCTGATACGCAGTATTTT

d_gene: .
abundance: many
j_gene: TRBJ2-7
v_gene: TRBV27
CDR3aa: CASSLGEGDYEQYF
CDR3nt: TGTGCCAGCAGTTTAGGGGAGGGGGACTACGAGCAGTACTTC

d_gene: .
abundance: .
j_gene: TRBJ1-4
v_gene: TRBV9
CDR3aa: CASSYRTDINEKLFF
CDR3nt: TGTGCCAGCAGCTACCGGACAGATATTAATGAAAAACTGTTTTTT

d_gene: .
abundance: .
j_gene: TRBJ1-4
v_gene: TRBV4-3
CDR3aa: CASSLDGEATNEKLFF
CDR3nt: TGCGCCAGCAGTCTCGACGGGGAAGCAACTAATGAAAAACTGTTTTTT

d_gene: .
abundance: .
j_gene: TRBJ2-7
v_gene: TRBV3-2
CDR3aa: CASSQLSNRECPFRYEQYF
CDR3nt: TGTGCCAGCAGCCAATTATCTAACAGGGAGTGCCCCTTCCGTTACGAGCAGTACTTC

d_gene: .
abundance: many
j_gene: TRBJ2-1
v_gene: TRBV30
CDR3aa: CAWSSQGRDLLF
CDR3nt: TGTGCCTGGAGTTCCCAAGGCCGGGACTTACTCTTC

d_gene: .
abundance: few
j_gene: TRBJ1-4
v_gene: TRBV19
CDR3aa: CASSFPSFRGKGEKLFF
CDR3nt: TGTGCCAGTAGTTTCCCTTCGTTTCGGGGAAAGGGTGAAAAACTGTTTTTT

d_gene: TRBD2
abundance: many
j_gene: TRBJ2-7
v_gene: TRBV7-6
CDR3aa: CASSLGSARTSAYEQYF
CDR3nt: TGTGCCAGCAGCTTAGGGTCCGCAAGGACTAGCGCCTACGAGCAGTACTTC

d_gene: TRBD2
abundance: .
j_gene: TRBJ2-3
v_gene: TRBV6-5
CDR3aa: CASSYARTSGTGYERTDTQYF
CDR3nt: TGTGCCAGCAGTTACGCTAGGACTAGCGGGACAGGATACGAACGCACAGATACGCAGTATTTT

d_gene: .
abundance: .
j_gene: TRBJ2-7
v_gene: TRBV27
CDR3aa: CASSLMDGAYEQYF
CDR3nt: TGTGCCAGCAGTTTAATGGACGGAGCCTACGAGCAGTACTTC

d_gene: TRBD2
abundance: many
j_gene: TRBJ2-3
v_gene: TRBV4-2
CDR3aa: CASTPAGEDTQYF
CDR3nt: TGTGCCAGCACGCCGGCGGGAGAGGATACGCAGTATTTT

d_gene: TRBD2
abundance: few
j_gene: TRBJ2-1
v_gene: TRBV11-2
CDR3aa: CASSLLAGVNNEQFF
CDR3nt: TGTGCCAGCAGCTTACTAGCGGGAGTCAACAATGAGCAGTTCTTC

d_gene: .
abundance: .
j_gene: TRBJ2-5
v_gene: TRBV7-9
CDR3aa: CASSLRSTAQETQYF
CDR3nt: TGTGCCAGCAGCTTAAGGTCTACTGCCCAAGAGACCCAGTACTTC

d_gene: TRBD1
abundance: many
j_gene: TRBJ2-1
v_gene: TRBV4-1
CDR3aa: CASSQENRGNEQFF
CDR3nt: TGCGCCAGCAGCCAAGAGAACAGGGGCAATGAGCAGTTCTTC

d_gene: .
abundance: .
j_gene: TRBJ2-1
v_gene: TRBV29-1
CDR3aa: CSVGTVGYNEQFF
CDR3nt: TGCAGCGTGGGGACGGTGGGTTACAATGAGCAGTTCTTC

d_gene: TRBD2
abundance: few
j_gene: TRBJ2-4
v_gene: TRBV4-3
CDR3aa: CASSQEETSGRLAKNIQYF
CDR3nt: TGCGCCAGCAGCCAAGAAGAGACTAGCGGGAGATTGGCCAAAAACATTCAGTACTTC

d_gene: TRBD1
abundance: .
j_gene: TRBJ1-3
v_gene: TRBV20-1
CDR3aa: CSARAPTGGLPGNTIYF
CDR3nt: TGCAGTGCTAGAGCCCCAACAGGGGGGTTACCTGGAAACACCATATATTTT

d_gene: .
abundance: many
j_gene: TRBJ2-7
v_gene: TRBV20-1
CDR3aa: CSAAGTYEQYF
CDR3nt: TGCAGTGCCGCTGGGACCTACGAGCAGTACTTC

d_gene: .
abundance: .
j_gene: TRBJ1-4
v_gene: TRBV5-6
CDR3aa: CASSQTGFGEKLYF
CDR3nt: TGTGCCAGCAGCCAGACAGGTTTCGGCGAAAAACTGTATTTT

d_gene: .
abundance: many
j_gene: TRBJ2-7
v_gene: TRBV6-2/TRBV6-3
CDR3aa: CASSYGVVGDEQYF
CDR3nt: TGTGCCAGCAGTTATGGGGTTGTCGGGGACGAGCAGTACTTC

d_gene: .
abundance: once
j_gene: TRBJ2-3
v_gene: TRBV4-1
CDR3aa: CASSQAEGDTQYF
CDR3nt: TGCGCCAGCAGCCAAGCTGAGGGGGATACGCAGTATTTT

d_gene: .
abundance: few
j_gene: TRBJ2-1
v_gene: TRBV7-9
CDR3aa: CASSLVVQGSDEQFF
CDR3nt: TGTGCCAGCAGCTTAGTGGTCCAGGGATCGGATGAGCAGTTCTTC

d_gene: .
abundance: .
j_gene: TRBJ2-7
v_gene: TRBV5-4
CDR3aa: CASSLEGDAVEQYF
CDR3nt: TGTGCCAGCAGCTTGGAGGGGGATGCGGTCGAGCAGTACTTC

d_gene: .
abundance: .
j_gene: TRBJ2-5
v_gene: TRBV6-2/TRBV6-3
CDR3aa: CATSVGDWDLQETQYF
CDR3nt: TGTGCCACCAGCGTTGGGGACTGGGACCTCCAAGAGACCCAGTACTTC

d_gene: TRBD1
abundance: many
j_gene: TRBJ1-4
v_gene: TRBV4-1
CDR3aa: CASSSSLGQGHEKLFF
CDR3nt: TGCGCCAGCAGCTCGTCTCTGGGACAGGGACATGAAAAACTGTTTTTT

d_gene: TRBD1
abundance: many
j_gene: TRBJ2-5
v_gene: TRBV29-1
CDR3aa: CSATEVLGQGGFRETQYF
CDR3nt: TGCAGCGCAACTGAAGTGCTAGGACAGGGCGGGTTTAGAGAGACCCAGTACTTC

d_gene: .
abundance: many
j_gene: TRBJ1-1
v_gene: TRBV6-6
CDR3aa: CASTLTSTVNTEAFF
CDR3nt: TGTGCCAGCACCCTAACATCGACAGTTAACACTGAAGCTTTCTTT

d_gene: .
abundance: many
j_gene: TRBJ2-5
v_gene: TRBV7-8
CDR3aa: CASSLPPFKTQYF
CDR3nt: TGTGCCAGCAGCTTACCACCTTTTAAGACCCAGTACTTC

d_gene: TRBD1
abundance: .
j_gene: TRBJ1-5
v_gene: TRBV7-2
CDR3aa: CASSPIGGQGPYSNQPQHF
CDR3nt: TGTGCCAGCAGCCCAATTGGTGGACAGGGTCCTTATAGCAATCAGCCCCAGCATTTT

d_gene: .
abundance: many
j_gene: TRBJ1-1
v_gene: TRBV15
CDR3aa: CATSSEINTEAFF
CDR3nt: TGTGCCACCAGCAGCGAGATAAACACTGAAGCTTTCTTT

d_gene: TRBD2
abundance: many
j_gene: TRBJ2-7
v_gene: TRBV29-1
CDR3aa: CSVSSGTYEQYF
CDR3nt: TGCAGCGTTTCTAGCGGCACCTACGAGCAGTACTTC

d_gene: TRBD2
abundance: many
j_gene: TRBJ2-3
v_gene: TRBV4-3
CDR3aa: CASSQVLAGGADTQYF
CDR3nt: TGCGCCAGCAGCCAAGTGCTAGCGGGGGGGGCAGATACGCAGTATTTT

d_gene: .
abundance: .
j_gene: TRBJ2-7
v_gene: TRBV27
CDR3aa: CASSLSGWGASASYEQYF
CDR3nt: TGTGCCAGCAGTTTATCGGGGTGGGGGGCTAGCGCCTCCTACGAGCAGTACTTC

d_gene: .
abundance: .
j_gene: TRBJ1-2
v_gene: TRBV28
CDR3aa: CASSLTRQDPTYGYTF
CDR3nt: TGTGCCAGCAGTTTGACCCGACAGGACCCCACCTATGGCTACACCTTC

d_gene: .
abundance: many
j_gene: TRBJ2-1
v_gene: TRBV29-1
CDR3aa: CSVKTGRRYNEQFF
CDR3nt: TGCAGCGTTAAGACAGGGAGGCGCTACAATGAGCAGTTCTTC

d_gene: .
abundance: few
j_gene: TRBJ1-1
v_gene: TRBV11-2
CDR3aa: CASRGPMNTEAFF
CDR3nt: TGTGCCAGCAGGGGACCGATGAACACTGAAGCTTTCTTT

d_gene: TRBD1
abundance: .
j_gene: TRBJ1-5
v_gene: TRBV6-2/TRBV6-3
CDR3aa: CASSGQGVQSQHF
CDR3nt: TGTGCCAGCAGTGGACAGGGGGTTCAGTCCCAGCATTTT

d_gene: .
abundance: many
j_gene: TRBJ1-1
v_gene: TRBV12-3/TRBV12-4
CDR3aa: CASSFRPTEAFF
CDR3nt: TGTGCCAGCAGTTTCAGGCCGACTGAAGCTTTCTTT

d_gene: TRBD2
abundance: .
j_gene: TRBJ2-3
v_gene: TRBV27
CDR3aa: CASSHRLAGGTDTQYF
CDR3nt: TGTGCCAGCAGTCACCGACTAGCGGGGGGCACAGATACGCAGTATTTT

d_gene: TRBD1
abundance: many
j_gene: TRBJ2-7
v_gene: TRBV7-2
CDR3aa: CASSLKGGDRVAYEQYF
CDR3nt: TGTGCCAGCAGCTTAAAAGGGGGGGACAGGGTGGCGTACGAGCAGTACTTC

d_gene: .
abundance: .
j_gene: TRBJ2-7
v_gene: TRBV13
CDR3aa: CASRSGLTGGPGWQYF
CDR3nt: TGTGCCAGCCGCTCCGGACTAACAGGCGGGCCCGGTTGGCAGTACTTC

d_gene: .
abundance: many
j_gene: TRBJ1-1
v_gene: TRBV29-1
CDR3aa: CSVPRNTEAFF
CDR3nt: TGCAGCGTGCCCAGGAACACTGAAGCTTTCTTT

d_gene: TRBD2
abundance: .
j_gene: TRBJ2-7
v_gene: TRBV3-1
CDR3aa: CASSQDTSGSSYEQYF
CDR3nt: TGTGCCAGCAGCCAAGACACTAGCGGAAGCTCCTACGAGCAGTACTTC

d_gene: .
abundance: .
j_gene: TRBJ1-1
v_gene: TRBV2
CDR3aa: CASTYPGGTEAFF
CDR3nt: TGTGCCAGCACCTATCCTGGGGGCACTGAAGCTTTCTTT

d_gene: .
abundance: few
j_gene: TRBJ1-1
v_gene: TRBV28
CDR3aa: CASSDQGYTEAFF
CDR3nt: TGTGCCAGCAGTGATCAGGGCTACACTGAAGCTTTCTTT

d_gene: .
abundance: .
j_gene: TRBJ1-4
v_gene: TRBV4-1
CDR3aa: CASSQRTNNEKLFF
CDR3nt: TGCGCCAGCAGCCAGAGGACAAATAATGAAAAACTGTTTTTT

d_gene: .
abundance: many
j_gene: TRBJ2-2
v_gene: TRBV29-1
CDR3aa: CSVEEGTGELFF
CDR3nt: TGCAGCGTTGAGGAAGGAACCGGGGAGCTGTTTTTT

d_gene: .
abundance: .
j_gene: TRBJ2-3
v_gene: TRBV16
CDR3aa: CASSQPGSGTDTQYF
CDR3nt: TGTGCCAGCAGCCAACCAGGAAGCGGAACAGATACGCAGTATTTT

d_gene: .
abundance: many
j_gene: TRBJ2-7
v_gene: TRBV5-1
CDR3aa: CASSPGVAVTYEQYF
CDR3nt: TGCGCCAGCAGCCCAGGGGTAGCGGTGACCTACGAGCAGTACTTC

d_gene: TRBD2
abundance: once
j_gene: TRBJ2-1
v_gene: TRBV5-6
CDR3aa: CASSLAASGWALSEQSF
CDR3nt: TGTGCCAGCAGCTTGGCAGCTAGCGGGTGGGCCTTGTCAGAGCAGTCCTTC

d_gene: TRBD1
abundance: .
j_gene: TRBJ2-3
v_gene: TRBV9
CDR3aa: CASSEWTGTSTDTQYF
CDR3nt: TGTGCCAGCAGCGAATGGACAGGGACTAGCACAGATACGCAGTATTTT

d_gene: TRBD1
abundance: many
j_gene: TRBJ2-7
v_gene: TRBV7-9
CDR3aa: CASSNPGQGLEQYF
CDR3nt: TGTGCCAGCAGCAATCCGGGACAGGGTCTGGAGCAGTACTTC

d_gene: .
abundance: .
j_gene: TRBJ2-1
v_gene: TRBV19
CDR3aa: CVSKLGGSYNEQFF
CDR3nt: TGTGTCAGTAAGCTCGGGGGATCCTACAATGAGCAGTTCTTC

d_gene: .
abundance: few
j_gene: TRBJ2-2
v_gene: TRBV12-3/TRBV12-4
CDR3aa: CVSGGSGTGELFF
CDR3nt: TGTGTATCAGGCGGTTCAGGCACCGGGGAGCTGTTTTTT

d_gene: TRBD2
abundance: many
j_gene: TRBJ2-3
v_gene: TRBV6-6
CDR3aa: CASSYTEREDLRDTQYF
CDR3nt: TGTGCCAGCAGTTACACGGAGCGGGAGGACTTGAGGGATACGCAGTATTTT

d_gene: .
abundance: many
j_gene: TRBJ1-2
v_gene: TRBV5-6
CDR3aa: CASSLLQIANYGYTF
CDR3nt: TGTGCCAGCAGCTTGTTGCAGATAGCTAACTATGGCTACACCTTC

d_gene: .
abundance: .
j_gene: TRBJ2-3
v_gene: TRBV9
CDR3aa: CASGVQGMNTDTQYF
CDR3nt: TGTGCCAGCGGGGTACAGGGTATGAACACAGATACGCAGTATTTT